The 17 T cell receptor beta chains below were found in one sample sequenced in a study of neurological immune-mediated disorders. TCRdb redid the calling of the 5' RACE reads with MiXCR, one entry per CDR3 protein. This sample has roughly 30,000 distinct CDR3 sequences, with less than 6% found just once. The sequenced material came from CD4+ T cells from blood. The origin of the receptors is a woman aged 45-65 years in good health.

This clonotype was counted ten times or more. The V and J genes are TRBV6-5 and TRBJ1-1, with TRBD1 as a possible D gene (6 bases). Trimming took 2 bases from V and 0 from J, leaving 13 bases between them. Germline V gives CDR1 MNHEY, CDR2 SVGAGI. CDR3 length equals 16 residues. The DNA of the CDR3 is TGTGCCAGCAGTTACCGGGCAGGGGCCATGAACACTGAAGCTTTCTTT. It specifies CASSYRAGAMNTEAFF.

The sample holds many counts of this clonotype. The chain couples TRBV20-1 to TRBJ2-1, with 8 positions matching TRBD2. CDR1 and CDR2 (germline): DFQATT, SNEGSKA (reference sequence). V gave up 4 bases and J gave up 9 bases; unmatched junction bases: 14. The CDR3 loop spans 15 amino acids. CDR3 sequence: CSATPPSGRFGEQFF. DNA for the CDR3: TGCAGTGCTACCCCCCCTAGCGGGCGGTTCGGTGAGCAGTTCTTC.

This clonotype was seen at least ten times. CDR3 sequence (DNA): TGTGCCAGCAGCCAACGAAGAAACTATGGCTACACCTTC. It is translated as CASSQRRNYGYTF. J is TRBJ1-2 and V is TRBV3-1; D gene unclear. Germline CDR1 reads LGHDT; CDR2 reads YNNKEL (reference sequence). The CDR3 runs to 13 residues. Trimming took 2 bases from V and 2 from J, leaving 6 bases between them. Using reference TRBV3-1 and TRBJ1-2 for the parts outside the CDR3, the full variable domain is DTAVSQTPKYLVTQMGNDKSIKCEQNLGHDTMYWYKQDSKKFLKIMFSYNNKELIINETVPNRFSPKSPDKAHLNLHINSLELGDSAVYFCASSQRRNYGYTFGSGTRLTVV.

This clonotype was detected many times. The chain combines TRBV19 with TRBJ2-7; 8 bases are shared with TRBD2. Trimming took 6 bases from V and 1 from J; bases not matched to a gene: 8. CDR1 is LNHDA, CDR2 SQIVND, per germline (reference sequence). CDR3 length: 15 amino acids. The CDR3 spells CASRAKTSGSYEQYF. In nucleotides, the CDR3 is TGTGCCAGTAGGGCCAAAACTAGCGGATCCTACGAGCAGTACTTC.

This clonotype was counted many times. The chain's CDR3 is CASSPGTDSGNTIYF. The DNA for the CDR3 is TGTGCCAGCAGCCCCGGGACAGACTCTGGAAACACCATATATTTT. The V gene is TRBV6-6, the J gene TRBJ1-3; 7 bases agree with TRBD1. With V trimmed by 6 bases and J by 0 bases, 5 bases remained unmatched. The germline V gene has CDR1 MNHNY and CDR2 SVGAGI (reference sequence). This CDR3 contains 15 residues.

This clonotype was found many times. The chain links TRBV5-6 to TRBJ2-7; D may be TRBD1 (7 bases). The V and J ends lost 3 bases and 0 bases respectively, with 19 bases between them. The CDR3 has 17 residues. The germline gives CDR1 SGHDT, CDR2 YYEEEE. CDR3 in DNA: TGTGCCAGCAGCTCCTTCAGGACAGGAGGGCGCTCCTACGAGCAGTACTTC. This translates into CASSSFRTGGRSYEQYF.

This clonotype was picked up many times. J is TRBJ1-6 and V is TRBV10-3; TRBD1 is a possible D gene (6 bases). This CDR3 is built from 17 residues. V was shortened by 1 base and J by 7 bases, with 17 bases between the two germline ends. Germline-derived CDR1 and CDR2 are ENHRY and SYGVKD. This chain's CDR3 is CAISEWARTATNSPLHF. In DNA form, the CDR3 reads TGTGCCATCAGTGAGTGGGCAAGGACAGCGACCAATTCACCCCTCCACTTT.

This clonotype was detected ten times or more. V usage is TRBV15 and J usage is TRBJ2-7; D is possibly TRBD1 (5 bases). This CDR3 has 13 amino acids. CDR1 and CDR2 from the germline V gene are LNHNV and YYDKDF (reference sequence). Deletions cut 0 bases from V and 9 bases from J, with 12 bases between. The CDR3 sequence: CATSRETGLGQYF. DNA for the CDR3: TGTGCCACCAGCAGAGAAACAGGCTTAGGGCAGTACTTC.

In this sample, this clonotype turned up many times. V gene TRBV29-1 combines with J gene TRBJ2-7; 8 bases map to TRBD2. Germline loops: CDR1 SQVTM, CDR2 ANQGSEA. The CDR3 sequence is 14 residues long. V lost 7 bases and J lost 5; bases outside the gene matches: 13. The DNA of the CDR3 is TGCAGCGCAGGACCGAGAGGACTAGCTAACGAGCAGTACTTC. Translating it yields CSAGPRGLANEQYF.

This clonotype was counted ten times or more. CDR3 sequence: CSATPNHYGYTF. The CDR3, as DNA: TGCAGTGCTACCCCCAATCATTATGGCTACACCTTC. V usage is TRBV20-1 and J usage is TRBJ1-2; D remains unclear. The germline CDR1 and CDR2 sequences are DFQATT and SNEGSKA (reference sequence). This CDR3 is 12 amino acids long. V shed 4 bases and J shed 5 bases, with 11 bases lying between them.

This clonotype occurred many times. The chain uses TRBV6-5 and TRBJ1-1, with a weak D call TRBD1 (5 bases). The ends were cut back, 4 bases at V and 0 bases at J, with 12 bases in the middle. This CDR3 has 15 residues. The germline V gene encodes CDR1 MNHEY and CDR2 SVGAGI. Here the CDR3 reads CASSSPGTMNTEAFF. In DNA form, the CDR3 reads TGTGCCAGCAGTTCTCCCGGGACCATGAACACTGAAGCTTTCTTT.

This clonotype was seen repeatedly, ten times or more. This chain links TRBV20-1 with TRBJ2-6; no firm D call. The germline V gene has CDR1 DFQATT and CDR2 SNEGSKA (reference sequence). This CDR3 has 15 residues. Between the trimmed V and J ends, which lost 5 bases and 0 bases, there was a span of 11 bases. The CDR3 DNA follows: TGCAGTGCTGAGAACCCTGTCTCTGGGGCCAACGTCCTGACTTTC. Translated, it gives CSAENPVSGANVLTF.

This clonotype has a count of ten or more. This sequence joins TRBV2 and TRBJ2-3; D is possibly TRBD2 (6 bases). The V and J ends lost 8 bases and 1 base respectively, with 10 bases between them. Germline V gene lookup returns CDR1 SNHLY and CDR2 FYNNEI. CDR3 size: 13 residues. The CDR3 region is CASGGTGTDTQYF. The CDR3 DNA is TGTGCCAGCGGGGGGACTGGCACAGATACGCAGTATTTT.

There are many counts of this clonotype. This rearrangement joins TRBV29-1 to TRBJ1-2; D possibly corresponds to TRBD1 (5 bases). This CDR3 comprises 13 residues. The V end lost 5 bases, the J end lost 3 bases, and 13 bases lay between the germline ends. The germline V gene has CDR1 SQVTM and CDR2 ANQGSEA. The CDR3 region is CSVLRGGDYGYTF. The CDR3 DNA is TGCAGCGTTCTTCGGGGGGGAGACTATGGCTACACCTTC. Full variable domain (remainder filled in from reference TRBV29-1 and TRBJ1-2): SAVISQKPSRDICQRGTSLTIQCQVDSQVTMMFWYRQQPGQSLTLIATANQGSEATYESGFVIDKFPISRPNLTFSTLTVSNMSPEDSSIYLCSVLRGGDYGYTFGSGTRLTVV.

This clonotype was detected many times. The chain joins TRBV29-1 to TRBJ2-1; 11 bases align to TRBD1. Germline V gene sequence: CDR1 SQVTM, CDR2 ANQGSEA. The J segment lost 6 bases and the V segment lost 4 bases, leaving 5 bases of the junction unmatched. The CDR3 covers 14 residues. The CDR3 loop is CSVVSDRGRNEQFF. The CDR3 DNA is TGCAGCGTTGTTTCGGACAGGGGGCGCAATGAGCAGTTCTTC.

Ten or more counts support this clonotype. The V gene is TRBV7-6, the J gene TRBJ2-7; 7 bases agree with TRBD2. Per the germline V gene, CDR1 is SGHVS and CDR2 is FNYEAQ. The CDR3 sequence is 14 residues long. V gave up 1 base and J gave up 5 bases; unmatched junction bases: 5. CDR3 amino acids: CASSLVGGNHEQYF. The CDR3 DNA follows: TGTGCCAGCAGCTTAGTGGGAGGGAACCACGAGCAGTACTTC.

This clonotype has ten or more counts. The gene calls are TRBV18 and TRBJ2-7, with unresolved D. The CDR3 contains 14 residues. The germline V and J ends were trimmed by 6 bases and 2 bases, with 14 bases remaining between them. CDR1 is KGHSH, CDR2 LQKENI, per germline. For the CDR3, the DNA is TGTGCCAGCTCTCGGACCGTGGAACCCTACGAGCAGTACTTC. Its protein product is CASSRTVEPYEQYF.